The 9 T cell receptor beta chains given below trace back to one sample, sequenced in a study of T cell responses to AZD1222 COVID-19 vaccine. Sequencing was performed with immunoSEQ multiplex PCR; in TCRdb, only in-frame clones are kept and a portion is missing. The table lists about 84,000 clones, around 91% of them singletons. The sample consisted of peripheral blood, taken on day 0 of AZD1222 vaccination. These receptors originate from an adult in good health.

This clone appeared once. J is TRBJ1-5 and V is TRBV28, with 7 bases fitting TRBD1. This CDR3 comprises 15 residues. Trimming took 6 bases from V and 4 from J; bases not matched to a gene: 9. Germline V lookup: CDR1 MDHEN, CDR2 SYDVKM. The CDR3 loop reads CASSIGRGRNQPQHF. For the CDR3, the DNA is TGTGCCAGCAGCATCGGAAGGGGGCGTAATCAGCCCCAGCATTTT.

This clone was picked up a small number of times. The CDR3 bases are TGTGCCAGCAGCCAAGACGTGGGAGGGCCCTACGAGCAGTACTTC. Protein sequence: CASSQDVGGPYEQYF. V usage is TRBV4-2 and J usage is TRBJ2-7, with TRBD2 identical over 7 bases. CDR1 is LGHNA and CDR2 is YNFKEQ in the germline V gene. The CDR3 consists of 15 residues. With V trimmed by 0 bases and J by 2 bases, 4 bases remained unmatched.

The chain links TRBV6-5 to TRBJ1-5; maybe TRBD1 (5 bases). V lost 3 bases, J lost 5 bases, and 17 bases lay in between. CDR1 and CDR2 (germline): MNHEY, SVGAGI. The CDR3 has 16 amino acids. CDR3 region: CASSYSTRGGDQPQHF. CDR3 bases: TGTGCCAGCAGTTATAGTACTAGGGGAGGGGATCAGCCCCAGCATTTT.

The chain combines TRBV7-9 with TRBJ1-2; tentative D call: TRBD1 (5 bases). Germline loops: CDR1 SEHNR, CDR2 FQNEAQ (reference sequence). The CDR3 totals 15 residues. The V end lost 5 bases, the J end lost 0 bases, and 13 bases lay between the germline ends. The DNA of the CDR3 is TGTGCCAGCAGCCCGCCCCGACAGCCTAACTATGGCTACACCTTC. Translated, it gives CASSPPRQPNYGYTF.

The chain joins TRBV5-4 to TRBJ2-5; TRBD2 is a possible D gene (6 bases). Germline values: CDR1 SGHNT, CDR2 YYREEE (reference sequence). This CDR3 contains 15 residues. Trimming cost V 5 bases and J 1 base, with 15 bases left between them. The CDR3 DNA reads TGTGCCAGCAGTATGCCGGGAGCCTCCCAAGAGACCCAGTACTTC. Residues: CASSMPGASQETQYF.

The V gene is TRBV5-5, the J gene TRBJ2-2; D is possibly TRBD2 (5 bases). The germline CDR1 and CDR2 sequences are SGHKS and YYEKEE (reference sequence). V lost 3 bases and J lost 6, with 18 bases in between. This CDR3 is built from 16 residues. The CDR3 DNA is TGTGCCAGCAGCTCCTCAGTGAGGGCGCTCGCCGGGGAGCTGTTTTTT. Translation gives CASSSSVRALAGELFF.

This chain links TRBV28 with TRBJ1-5, with a tentative D call TRBD1 (6 bases). Germline V gives CDR1 MDHEN, CDR2 SYDVKM. V was shortened by 7 bases and J by 1 base, with 14 bases between the two germline ends. This CDR3 spans 15 amino acids. CDR3 residues: CASKAGAESNQPQHF. In DNA form, the CDR3 reads TGTGCCAGCAAAGCAGGGGCAGAGAGCAATCAGCCCCAGCATTTT.

J is TRBJ1-1 and V is TRBV18; the D gene is possibly TRBD1 (6 bases). Germline-derived CDR1 and CDR2 are KGHSH and LQKENI. Between the trimmed V and J ends, which lost 4 bases and 1 base, there was a span of 10 bases. The CDR3 has 14 residues. This CDR3 is CASSQTQGNTEAFF. The CDR3 coding sequence is TGTGCCAGCTCACAGACACAGGGGAACACTGAAGCTTTCTTT. The entire variable domain, with the rest obtained from reference TRBV18 and TRBJ1-1, is as follows: NAGVMQNPRHLVRRRGQEARLRCSPMKGHSHVYWYRQLPEEGLKFMVYLQKENIIDESGMPKERFSAEFPKEGPSILRIQQVVRGDSAAYFCASSQTQGNTEAFFGQGTRLTVV.

V is TRBV7-9 and J is TRBJ2-6, with TRBD2 matching over 7 bases. CDR3 length: 15 amino acids. Germline V lookup: CDR1 SEHNR, CDR2 FQNEAQ (reference sequence). V lost 3 bases and J lost 2; bases outside the gene matches: 1. The CDR3 loop reads CASSLGGTGANVLTF. Written as DNA, the CDR3 is TGTGCCAGCAGCTTGGGAGGGACTGGGGCCAACGTCCTGACTTTC.